This T cell receptor beta chain was sequenced for a study of untreated major depressive disorder. Broader study findings: Compared with controls, depressed patients showed more TRBV05-01 (Vbeta 5.1) usage in CD4+ T cells. Only three preselected Vbeta families were compared in sequencing.

Remarks on this clone: Antigen specificity is unknown.

All participants were of European descent. Produced via immunoSEQ multiplex PCR; TCRdb's table is partial and in-frame only. The table includes 10,000 to 15,000 clones, about 90% detected once. V was shortened by 4 bases and J by 2 bases, with 16 bases between the two germline ends. This CDR3 region has 15 residues. Looked up from germline, CDR1 is SGHRS and CDR2 is YFSETQ. Sequenced input: CD4+ T cells from PBMCs. This chain links TRBV5-1 with TRBJ2-7, with D perhaps TRBD2 (5 bases). This clonotype was obtained from a woman under 40 with major depressive disorder. The CDR3 region has the DNA TGCGCCAGCAGCCTAGGTGGCAGTAGCGCCTACGAGCAGTACTTC. This codes for CASSLGGSSAYEQYF.